The rows below give T cell receptor beta chains drawn from one sample of a study of control samples from healthy donors and cancer patients. The table came from immunoSEQ multiplex PCR; TCRdb's copy has only in-frame clones and leaves some out. The data hold some 130,000 clones, with about 93% observed a single time. Sequencing was carried out using PBMCs. These receptors all come from a man aged 50 or older with head and neck cancer. Both conserved end residues are part of each CDR3. A D gene is named only where the DNA matches it firmly. Size tells how often a clone was seen (once, few, many) or the class of an expanded clone, and some rows leave it out.

D: NA
length: 13
J: TRBJ2-7
size: NA
V: TRBV28
DNA: TGTGCCAGCCCTAGGCGGAGAATCTACGAGCAGTACTTC
CDR3: CASPRRRIYEQYF

D: NA
length: 15
J: TRBJ1-1
size: NA
V: TRBV28
DNA: TGTGCCAGCAGTGCCAAAACCGCATGGGGCCCTGAAGCTTTCTTT
CDR3: CASSAKTAWGPEAFF

D: NA
length: 14
J: TRBJ2-7
size: few
V: TRBV7-9
DNA: TGTGCCAGCACCTCCCGGGCCCCCACGGACGAGCAGTACTTC
CDR3: CASTSRAPTDEQYF

D: NA
length: 17
J: TRBJ2-7
size: NA
V: TRBV4-2
DNA: TGTGCCAGCAGCCAAGATCGAGGAGGGGGCTCTTCCTACGAGCAGTACTTC
CDR3: CASSQDRGGGSSYEQYF

D: NA
length: 14
J: TRBJ2-5
size: NA
V: TRBV3-1/TRBV3-2
DNA: TGTGCCAGCAGCCACCTAGGGCAACCAGAGACCCAGTACTTC
CDR3: CASSHLGQPETQYF

D: TRBD1
length: 14
J: TRBJ1-6
size: NA
V: TRBV3-1/TRBV3-2
DNA: TGTGCCAGCAGGACAGGGGCGAGGAATTCACCCCTCCACTTT
CDR3: CASRTGARNSPLHF

D: TRBD1
length: 15
J: TRBJ2-5
size: NA
V: TRBV5-1
DNA: TGCGCCAGCAGCCCGGGGACAGGGGCTCGGGAGACCCAGTACTTC
CDR3: CASSPGTGARETQYF

D: NA
length: 14
J: TRBJ2-7
size: NA
V: TRBV5-1
DNA: TGCGCCAGCAGCTTACGGGGGCCCCCCTACGAGCAGTACTTC
CDR3: CASSLRGPPYEQYF

D: NA
length: 14
J: TRBJ2-1
size: NA
V: TRBV7-3
DNA: TGTGCCAGCAGCTCGACAGTCGGATACAATGAGCAGTTCTTC
CDR3: CASSSTVGYNEQFF

D: NA
length: 15
J: TRBJ1-1
size: NA
V: TRBV12-5
DNA: TGTGCTAGTGGTTTGGTAGTAGGGTCAGGCACTGAAGCTTTCTTT
CDR3: CASGLVVGSGTEAFF

D: TRBD1
length: 13
J: TRBJ2-5
size: NA
V: TRBV12-3/TRBV12-4
DNA: TGTGCCAGCAGTCCCTTTCAGGGGGCCGTAGAGTACTTC
CDR3: CASSPFQGAVEYF

D: NA
length: 14
J: TRBJ2-1
size: NA
V: TRBV3-1/TRBV3-2
DNA: TGTGCCAGCAGCCAGCAGGGGAGTAGGAATGAGCAGTTCTTC
CDR3: CASSQQGSRNEQFF

D: NA
length: 13
J: TRBJ2-7
size: NA
V: TRBV12-3/TRBV12-4
DNA: TGTGCCAGCAGCCAGCGGGTTCCCCACGAGCAGTACTTC
CDR3: CASSQRVPHEQYF

D: TRBD1
length: 15
J: TRBJ2-4
size: NA
V: TRBV18
DNA: TGTGCCAGCTCACTATCCCAGGACAGGTCTGACATTCAGTACTTC
CDR3: CASSLSQDRSDIQYF

D: NA
length: 14
J: TRBJ1-2
size: once
V: TRBV14
DNA: TGTGCCAGCAGCCAAGAGCCGGTTTTATATGGCTACACCTTC
CDR3: CASSQEPVLYGYTF

D: NA
length: 15
J: TRBJ2-1
size: NA
V: TRBV29-1
DNA: TGCAGCGTTGTCGACGGGACGGCCAGGTACAATGAGCAGTTCTTC
CDR3: CSVVDGTARYNEQFF

D: NA
length: 13
J: TRBJ2-7
size: few
V: TRBV4-3
DNA: TGCGCCAGCAGCCAAAACTTGTGGGGATCAGTTGGCTTC
CDR3: CASSQNLWGSVGF

D: NA
length: 15
J: TRBJ2-7
size: NA
V: TRBV2
DNA: TGTGCCAGCAGTGAATCCCCGTGGTCAGTCCACGAGCAGTACTTC
CDR3: CASSESPWSVHEQYF

D: NA
length: 15
J: TRBJ2-1
size: NA
V: TRBV7-3
DNA: TGTGCCAGCAGCCCGGGACGGGAAGTTTACAATGAGCAGTTCTTC
CDR3: CASSPGREVYNEQFF

D: NA
length: 13
J: TRBJ1-1
size: few
V: TRBV2
DNA: TGTGCCAGCAGTGAACAGGGGAACACTGAAGCTTTCTTT
CDR3: CASSEQGNTEAFF

D: TRBD1
length: 15
J: TRBJ1-4
size: NA
V: TRBV30
DNA: TGTGCCTGGAGTGTATCAGGGGGAACTAATGAAAAACTGTTTTTT
CDR3: CAWSVSGGTNEKLFF

D: NA
length: 14
J: TRBJ2-5
size: NA
V: TRBV2
DNA: TGTGCCAGCAGTGAATTGGGACTCGGAGAGACCCAGTACTTC
CDR3: CASSELGLGETQYF

D: NA
length: 13
J: TRBJ2-1
size: NA
V: TRBV10-3
DNA: TGTGCCATCAGAGCCGGGACCTTCAATGAGCAGTTCTTC
CDR3: CAIRAGTFNEQFF

D: NA
length: 13
J: TRBJ1-1
size: NA
V: TRBV12-3/TRBV12-4
DNA: TGTGCCAGCAGGCCAGGTGGGAACACTGAAGCTTTCTTT
CDR3: CASRPGGNTEAFF

D: NA
length: 15
J: TRBJ1-4
size: many
V: TRBV5-4
DNA: TGTGCCAGCAGCTTGGGTGCGGGGGGCGATGAAAAACTGTTTTTT
CDR3: CASSLGAGGDEKLFF

D: NA
length: 10
J: TRBJ2-3
size: NA
V: TRBV7-9
DNA: TGTGCCAGCAGCCGGGGTACGCAGTATTTT
CDR3: CASSRGTQYF

D: NA
length: 14
J: TRBJ2-1
size: NA
V: TRBV5-1
DNA: TGCGCCAGCAGCTTGGGTGGAGGGACCAATGAGCAGTTCTTC
CDR3: CASSLGGGTNEQFF

D: TRBD2
length: 18
J: TRBJ2-1
size: NA
V: TRBV7-9
DNA: TGTGCCAGCATCCCCGTTGCGGGGGGGCCCCCATCCTACAATGAGCAGTTCTTC
CDR3: CASIPVAGGPPSYNEQFF

D: NA
length: 15
J: TRBJ2-1
size: once
V: TRBV24-1
DNA: TGTGCCACCAGTGGCAATTCTAACCTTTACAATGAGCAGTTCTTC
CDR3: CATSGNSNLYNEQFF

D: NA
length: 16
J: TRBJ2-5
size: once
V: TRBV11-2
DNA: TGTGCCAGCAGCTCCACGACAGGATTTGTACAAGAGACCCAGTACTTC
CDR3: CASSSTTGFVQETQYF

D: NA
length: 14
J: TRBJ1-1
size: NA
V: TRBV4-2
DNA: TGTGCCAGCAGCCTATCGACAGTTTACACTGAAGCTTTCTTT
CDR3: CASSLSTVYTEAFF

D: TRBD2
length: 15
J: TRBJ2-7
size: NA
V: TRBV2
DNA: TGTGCCAGCAAATCTGTGGGACTAGATGTACACGAGCAGTACTTC
CDR3: CASKSVGLDVHEQYF

D: NA
length: 12
J: TRBJ2-5
size: few
V: TRBV2
DNA: TGTGCCAGCAGTGGGGATTTTCGGACCCAGTACTTC
CDR3: CASSGDFRTQYF

D: TRBD1
length: 13
J: TRBJ1-2
size: NA
V: TRBV10-2
DNA: TGCGCCAGCAGACTCACAGGGGGCAATGGCTACACCTTC
CDR3: CASRLTGGNGYTF

D: NA
length: 18
J: TRBJ1-5
size: NA
V: TRBV6-2/TRBV6-3
DNA: TGTGCCAGCAGCCCTCAGGGTTTCCTCAGCTATAGCAATCAGCCCCAGCATTTT
CDR3: CASSPQGFLSYSNQPQHF

D: NA
length: 13
J: TRBJ1-1
size: NA
V: TRBV5-1
DNA: TGCGCCAGCAGCCACCAGGGACAAGATGAAGCTTTCTTT
CDR3: CASSHQGQDEAFF

D: NA
length: 13
J: TRBJ1-2
size: NA
V: TRBV10-3
DNA: TGTGCCATCAGTGAGGGGCAGACCTATGGCTACACCTTC
CDR3: CAISEGQTYGYTF

D: TRBD2
length: 14
J: TRBJ2-5
size: NA
V: TRBV11-3
DNA: TGTGCCAGCAGCCGGGGGAGGGGCCAGGAGACCCAGTACTTC
CDR3: CASSRGRGQETQYF

D: NA
length: 13
J: TRBJ1-2
size: NA
V: TRBV2
DNA: TGTGCCAGCAGTGACACCTTAGGCTATGGCTACACCTTC
CDR3: CASSDTLGYGYTF

D: TRBD2
length: 13
J: TRBJ2-5
size: NA
V: TRBV27
DNA: TGTGCCAGCAGTTTCCCGGGGGGAGAGACCCAGTACTTC
CDR3: CASSFPGGETQYF

D: NA
length: 13
J: TRBJ1-5
size: NA
V: TRBV29-1
DNA: TGCAGCGTTGAGGAGACAGAAAATCAGCCCCAGCATTTT
CDR3: CSVEETENQPQHF

D: NA
length: 15
J: TRBJ1-2
size: once
V: TRBV7-2
DNA: TGTGCCAGCAGCTTAGGGGCAGGGGCCCCCTATGGCTACACCTTC
CDR3: CASSLGAGAPYGYTF